Below, 8 T cell receptor beta chains from the same sample are listed, as sequenced in a study of cytomegalovirus exposure and HLA in healthy donors. PCR used 60 Vbeta primers and 13 Jbeta primers. Sequencing was performed with immunoSEQ multiplex PCR; in TCRdb, only in-frame clones are kept and a portion is missing. This table holds fewer than 150,000 clones, 70% to 75% found once. The sample was PBMCs. The receptors come from a human donor in good health.

This rearrangement joins TRBV5-1 to TRBJ2-2, with D perhaps matching TRBD2 (5 bases). V lost 1 base to trimming and J lost 0 bases, with 10 bases between them. The germline gives CDR1 SGHRS, CDR2 YFSETQ. This CDR3 comprises 16 residues. CDR3 region: CASSLFSGANTGELFF. The CDR3 nucleotides read TGCGCCAGCAGCTTGTTCTCCGGGGCGAACACCGGGGAGCTGTTTTTT.

V gene TRBV15 combines with J gene TRBJ2-6, with D maybe TRBD1 (5 bases). This CDR3 is built from 15 residues. V was clipped by 3 bases and J by 12 bases, with 18 bases between them. The germline V gene encodes CDR1 LNHNV and CDR2 YYDKDF (reference sequence). In DNA, the CDR3 is TGTGCCACCAGCAGCGAGACGGTTAATCAGGGCGTCCTGACTTTC. Translating it yields CATSSETVNQGVLTF.

This clone came up once. The V gene is TRBV4-2, the J gene TRBJ2-1; D unresolved. Germline V CDR1 and CDR2: LGHNA, YNFKEQ. V lost 2 bases and J 2 bases, leaving 13 bases between the germline ends. The length of the CDR3 is 16 residues. CDR3 in amino acids: CASSQHAQNAYNEQFF. CDR3 sequence (DNA): TGTGCCAGCAGCCAACACGCCCAGAATGCCTACAATGAGCAGTTCTTC.

This clone was seen more than once but under ten times. The J gene is TRBJ1-2, the V gene TRBV28; weak D call: TRBD1 (6 bases). The ends were cut back, 6 bases at V and 7 bases at J, with 15 bases in the middle. The CDR3 sequence is 13 residues long. Germline CDR1 is MDHEN and CDR2 is SYDVKM. The CDR3 nucleotides read TGTGCCAGCAGCTTAACAGGGTTAAGTGGCTACACCTTC. It encodes CASSLTGLSGYTF.

This clone was observed a few times. At one boundary the junction diverges from the germline segment, which might be a read error. This rearrangement joins TRBV6-1 to TRBJ1-3, with D perhaps TRBD1 (6 bases). Germline V gene data show CDR1 as MNHNS and CDR2 as SASEGT. The length of the CDR3 is 15 residues. The chain's CDR3 is CASREDRLTGNTIYF. The CDR3 bases are TGTGCCAGCAGGGAAGACAGGCTAACGGGAAACACCATATATTTT.

This chain joins TRBV5-6 and TRBJ2-7; D is unclear. Germline CDR1 is SGHDT and CDR2 is YYEEEE. V lost 4 bases and J 2 bases, leaving 13 bases between the germline ends. This CDR3 region has 14 residues. Here the CDR3 reads CASSRDPRTYEQYF. The CDR3, as DNA: TGTGCCAGCAGCCGAGACCCGAGGACCTACGAGCAGTACTTC. The full variable domain, its missing parts supplied by reference TRBV5-6 and TRBJ2-7, is DAGVTQSPTHLIKTRGQQVTLRCSPKSGHDTVSWYQQALGQGPQFIFQYYEEEERQRGNFPDRFSGHQFPNYSSELNVNALLLGDSALYLCASSRDPRTYEQYFGPGTRLTVT.

The rearrangement uses TRBV7-9 and TRBJ2-7; maybe TRBD1 (6 bases). V was trimmed by 5 bases and J by 0 bases, leaving 17 bases between them. Germline assignment: CDR1 SEHNR and CDR2 FQNEAQ (reference sequence). The CDR3 has 16 amino acids. CDR3 residues: CASSIQGKGVSYEQYF. DNA of the CDR3: TGTGCCAGCAGCATCCAGGGAAAGGGGGTCTCCTACGAGCAGTACTTC.

The chain combines TRBV6-5 with TRBJ2-5, with 8 nucleotides matching TRBD2. The V segment lost 0 bases and the J segment 1 base; nucleotides outside the gene matches: 4. Germline values: CDR1 MNHEY, CDR2 SVGAGI. The CDR3 contains 16 residues. CDR3 nucleotides: TGTGCCAGCAGTTACTCACCAGCGGGGGCCCAAGAGACCCAGTACTTC. Translated, it gives CASSYSPAGAQETQYF.